The present TCR beta chain was sequenced within a study of blood T cell repertoires in COVID-19. V lost 8 bases and J 5 bases, leaving 5 bases between the germline ends. The CDR3 extends over 10 amino acids. Germline loops: CDR1 LNHDA, CDR2 SQIVND (reference sequence). In the original workflow: The authors estimated nucleated cell counts from reference gene primer amplification. Here immunoSEQ multiplex PCR was the method, and the copy in TCRdb shows in-frame clones only, minus some. V, J and clone size were drawn from that table, and D and trimming were deduced from the DNA. This table has about 170,000 clones, around four fifths appearing once. Seattle cases were enrolled at active infection and followed longitudinally. This clone was seen a handful of times.

The V call is TRBV19, the J call TRBJ2-3; D is uncertain. This TCR was sampled from a woman of 80 years or more with COVID-19, enrolled during active disease. Input material: peripheral blood. CDR3 sequence: CASYKDTQYF. CDR3 DNA: TGTGCCAGTTATAAAGATACGCAGTATTTT.